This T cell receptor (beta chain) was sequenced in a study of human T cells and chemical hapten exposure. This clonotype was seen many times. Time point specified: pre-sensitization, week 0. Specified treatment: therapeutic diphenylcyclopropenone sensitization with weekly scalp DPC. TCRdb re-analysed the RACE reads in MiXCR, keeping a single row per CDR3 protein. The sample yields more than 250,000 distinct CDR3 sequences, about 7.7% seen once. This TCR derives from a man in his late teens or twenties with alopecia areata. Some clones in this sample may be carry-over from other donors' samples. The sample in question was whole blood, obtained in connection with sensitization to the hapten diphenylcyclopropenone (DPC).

CDR3 in DNA: TGTGCCAGCAGTGGGGACGGTAATCAGCCCCAGCATTTT. Its protein product is CASSGDGNQPQHF. The V gene is TRBV2, the J gene TRBJ1-5; possible D gene TRBD1, 5 bases. The CDR3 is 13 amino acids. Trimming removed 4 bases at V and 4 bases at J, with 8 bases between. In germline, CDR1 is SNHLY, CDR2 FYNNEI.